The 29 T cell receptor beta chains below come from one sample, sequenced in a study of T cell repertoires in cytomegalovirus infection. TCRdb analysed the reads with MiXCR anew, one entry per CDR3 protein. The sample includes around 900,000 distinct CDR3 sequences, around 31% of them seen just once. For these TCRs, the target antigens are not known. The material was cultured CD8+ T cells from PBMCs, obtained from culture after CMV antigen stimulation. The receptors originated from a human donor in good health (CMV status not recorded). Some clones in this sample may be carry-over from other donors' samples.

A word on this clonotype: The junction does not match germline at one end; this may be a read error. The chain uses TRBV19 and TRBJ2-1; D gene uncertain. The CDR3 sequence is 13 residues long. Germline loops: CDR1 LNHDA, CDR2 SQIVND (reference sequence). The CDR3 bases are TGTGCCAGTAGTGTGTCCAATTACAAGGAGCAGTTCTTC. Protein sequence: CASSVSNYKEQFF.

This clonotype was seen more than once but under ten times. V is TRBV20-1 and J is TRBJ1-1, with D possibly TRBD1 on 5 matching bases. Germline values: CDR1 DFQATT, CDR2 SNEGSKA (reference sequence). CDR3 length equals 14 residues. Trimming cost V 3 bases and J 0 bases, with 11 bases left between them. The CDR3 loop is CSAREQEMNTEAFF. The CDR3, as DNA: TGCAGTGCTAGGGAACAGGAGATGAACACTGAAGCTTTCTTT.

In its sample, this clonotype was seen a few times. The V call is TRBV6-6, the J call TRBJ2-3; tentatively, D is TRBD1 (5 bases). Germline lookup yields CDR1 MNHNY and CDR2 SVGAGI (reference sequence). V lost 0 bases and J 0 bases, leaving 22 bases between the germline ends. The CDR3 has 20 amino acids. The CDR3 DNA is TGTGCCAGCAGTTACTCGATCCCAAGGTGGACACAAACTAGCACAGATACGCAGTATTTT. Protein product: CASSYSIPRWTQTSTDTQYF.

The rearrangement uses TRBV7-2 and TRBJ2-6, with TRBD1 matching over 7 bases. The CDR3 loop spans 16 amino acids. CDR1 SGHTA and CDR2 FQGNSA come from the germline V gene. Losses at the gene ends were 10 bases for V and 0 bases for J; bases not matched to a gene: 9. The CDR3 DNA follows: TGTGCCAATTTGGACAGGCCTAGCTCTGGGGCCAACGTCCTGACTTTC. Translated, it gives CANLDRPSSGANVLTF.

This clonotype was observed a handful of times. The gene calls are TRBV7-8 and TRBJ1-2; 7 positions agree with TRBD1. This CDR3 spans 15 amino acids. The germline V gene encodes CDR1 SGHVS and CDR2 FQNEAQ. J was trimmed by 4 bases and V by 4 bases; bases with no gene match: 9. CDR3 amino acids: CASSSVGGASYGYTF. The CDR3 region has the DNA TGTGCCAGCAGCTCCGTAGGGGGCGCCAGCTATGGCTACACCTTC.

This clonotype appeared a single time. One junction end disagrees with the germline gene, perhaps due to a read error. The V call is TRBV7-9, the J call TRBJ2-1, with 7 positions matching TRBD1. Germline V CDR1 and CDR2: SEHNR, FQNEAQ (reference sequence). The CDR3 runs 17 residues. The CDR3 loop is CAGSSPRQGLSYNEQFF. In DNA, the CDR3 is TGTGCCGGCAGCTCCCCCCGACAGGGCCTCTCCTACAATGAGCAGTTCTTC.

The chain couples TRBV12-3 or TRBV12-4 to TRBJ1-3; TRBD1 is a possible D gene (6 bases). The CDR3 is 14 residues long. The V and J ends lost 5 bases and 0 bases respectively, with 8 bases between them. Here the CDR3 DNA reads TGTGCCAGCAGTATACAGGGCTCTGGAAACACCATATATTTT. It translates to CASSIQGSGNTIYF.

This sequence joins TRBV5-8 and TRBJ1-6; 9 nucleotides agree with TRBD1. Germline CDR1 and CDR2: SGHTS and YDEGEE. With V trimmed by 6 bases and J by 10 bases, 8 bases remained unmatched. The CDR3 is 14 residues long. CDR3 in amino acids: CASIADRGYSPLHF. The CDR3 nucleotides are TGTGCCAGCATTGCGGACAGGGGTTACTCACCCCTCCACTTT.

V and J are TRBV10-3 and TRBJ1-3; 7 positions agree with TRBD1. Per germline, CDR1 ENHRY and CDR2 SYGVKD. With 3 bases clipped from V and 1 base from J, the junction kept 12 bases outside the gene matches. The CDR3 covers 18 residues. The CDR3 sequence is CAISDFPYDRVSGNTIYF. CDR3 coding DNA: TGTGCCATCAGTGACTTCCCTTACGACAGGGTGTCTGGAAACACCATATATTTT.

This clonotype was detected many times. V is TRBV7-6 and J is TRBJ2-3; D is undetermined. Germline lookup yields CDR1 SGHVS and CDR2 FNYEAQ. This CDR3 spans 11 amino acids. V shed 9 bases and J shed 0 bases, with 4 bases lying between them. CDR3 region: CASGSTDTQYF. DNA of the CDR3: TGTGCCAGTGGGAGCACAGATACGCAGTATTTT.

This clonotype was counted only a few times. The chain carries TRBV19 and TRBJ1-5; D remains unclear. CDR3 length equals 16 residues. Germline lookup yields CDR1 LNHDA and CDR2 SQIVND (reference sequence). V was pared by 0 bases and J by 6 bases, with 15 bases between. CDR3 loop: CASSIDPGGIGQPQHF. The CDR3 region has the DNA TGTGCCAGTAGTATAGACCCAGGAGGGATCGGTCAGCCCCAGCATTTT.

The chain carries TRBV7-6 and TRBJ2-7, with D possibly TRBD1 on 6 matching bases. Between the trimmed V and J ends, which lost 7 bases and 0 bases, there was a span of 13 bases. The CDR3 contains 14 residues. Germline CDR1 SGHVS, CDR2 FNYEAQ. In DNA, the CDR3 is TGTGCCAGCACATCGGGACAAACCTCCTACGAGCAGTACTTC. Protein: CASTSGQTSYEQYF.

This clonotype was counted at least ten times. This chain links TRBV7-2 with TRBJ1-6; possible D gene TRBD1, 6 bases. V lost 1 base and J 7 bases, leaving 11 bases between the germline ends. CDR3 length equals 15 residues. Germline CDR1 and CDR2: SGHTA and FQGNSA. The CDR3 nucleotides are TGTGCCAGCAGCTTAGGGGGACACGGCAATTCACCCCTCCACTTT. It specifies CASSLGGHGNSPLHF.

The chain has TRBV7-9 and TRBJ1-1, with D possibly matching TRBD1 (6 bases). Germline CDR1 is SEHNR and CDR2 is FQNEAQ (reference sequence). The CDR3 has 18 amino acids. The ends were cut back, 2 bases at V and 1 base at J, with 20 bases in the middle. The DNA of the CDR3 is TGTGCCAGCAGCTTACCCCATCGGCAGGGGCCCGAGAACACTGAAGCTTTCTTT. It translates to CASSLPHRQGPENTEAFF.

Written as DNA, the CDR3 is TGTGCCAGCAGTTTAATCTTCGGAGAGACCCAGTACTTC. It is translated as CASSLIFGETQYF. This chain connects TRBV27 to TRBJ2-5; D remains ambiguous. Germline V gene sequence: CDR1 MNHEY, CDR2 SMNVEV (reference sequence). V lost 2 bases and J lost 4, with 8 bases in between. The CDR3 spans 13 residues.

This clonotype was picked up a small number of times. The CDR3 loop reads CASSQGQDSNQPQHF. The CDR3 nucleotides read TGCGCCAGCAGCCAAGGACAGGATAGCAATCAGCCCCAGCATTTT. This chain links TRBV4-1 with TRBJ1-5; D is possibly TRBD1 (6 bases). Germline assignment: CDR1 MGHRA and CDR2 YSYEKL. Trimming took off 1 base at V and 0 bases at J, with 7 bases between the two ends. The CDR3 is 15 amino acids.

The chain employs TRBV29-1 and TRBJ2-2; unclear D gene. The germline V and J ends were trimmed by 6 bases and 6 bases, with 11 bases remaining between them. Germline lookup yields CDR1 SQVTM and CDR2 ANQGSEA. The CDR3 has 12 amino acids. The chain's CDR3 is CSVPLRPGELFF. The CDR3 nucleotides are TGCAGCGTACCTCTACGCCCCGGGGAGCTGTTTTTT.

The CDR3 region has the DNA TGTGCCAGCGTCCTTATCCCAGGGGCAGGCTATGGCTACACCTTC. Protein: CASVLIPGAGYGYTF. This sequence joins TRBV27 and TRBJ1-2; D is possibly TRBD1 (6 bases). The V gene's germline CDR1 is MNHEY and CDR2 SMNVEV (reference sequence). The CDR3 totals 15 residues. V was clipped by 8 bases and J by 4 bases, with 20 bases between them.

In its sample, this clonotype was seen a few times. CDR3 DNA: TGTGCCAGCAGCTTAGGGGACCAGAAGCTGTTTTTT. It encodes CASSLGDQKLFF. The V gene is TRBV13, the J gene TRBJ1-4; D ambiguous. CDR1 and CDR2 from the germline V gene are PRHDT and FYEKMQ (reference sequence). Trimming removed 0 bases at V and 14 bases at J, with 10 bases between. The CDR3 length is 12 residues.

The gene calls are TRBV6-5 and TRBJ2-2; D remains ambiguous. The V gene's germline CDR1 is MNHEY and CDR2 SVGAGI. Trimming removed 6 bases at V and 0 bases at J, with 8 bases between. The CDR3 covers 14 residues. The CDR3 DNA reads TGTGCCAGCAGGGCCTTCGCGAACACCGGGGAGCTGTTTTTT. This codes for CASRAFANTGELFF.

The sample holds many counts of this clonotype. V usage is TRBV7-2 and J usage is TRBJ2-2; no reliable D call. The V and J ends lost 5 bases and 0 bases respectively, with 10 bases between them. Germline V CDR1 and CDR2: SGHTA, FQGNSA. CDR3 length: 15 residues. The CDR3 region has the DNA TGTGCCAGCAGCCCAGACTCTTCGAACACCGGGGAGCTGTTTTTT. Amino acids: CASSPDSSNTGELFF.

This clonotype was counted only a few times. The chain recombines TRBV27 with TRBJ1-6; 7 bases match TRBD1. Germline assignment: CDR1 MNHEY and CDR2 SMNVEV (reference sequence). This CDR3 has 14 residues. V was clipped by 7 bases and J by 7 bases; unmatched bases: 7. CDR3: CASTFGTENSPLHF. CDR3 sequence (DNA): TGTGCCAGCACTTTCGGGACAGAAAATTCACCCCTCCACTTT.

This sequence joins TRBV19 and TRBJ2-1; D is unresolved. In germline, CDR1 is LNHDA, CDR2 SQIVND (reference sequence). V was clipped by 8 bases and J by 4 bases, with 6 bases between them. The CDR3 covers 11 residues. The CDR3 loop reads CASGRYNEQFF. The CDR3 DNA reads as TGTGCCAGTGGCCGGTACAATGAGCAGTTCTTC.

The chain has TRBV9 and TRBJ2-1, with TRBD2 identical over 7 bases. Germline V gives CDR1 SGDLS, CDR2 YYNGEE. This CDR3 is built from 17 residues. V dropped 3 bases and J dropped 4; count of bases not matched to a gene: 13. The CDR3 sequence is CASSGSIERGIYNEQFF. CDR3 bases: TGTGCCAGCAGCGGCTCAATTGAGCGGGGCATTTACAATGAGCAGTTCTTC.

This clonotype has ten or more counts. This chain connects TRBV7-2 to TRBJ2-7, with TRBD1 matching 7 bases. The ends lost 6 bases at V and 1 base at J; junction bases unmatched: 9. In germline, CDR1 is SGHTA, CDR2 FQGNSA. The CDR3 sequence is 15 residues long. The CDR3 protein is CASRRGQSASYEQYV. CDR3 coding DNA: TGTGCCAGCAGGAGGGGACAGTCGGCTTCCTACGAGCAGTACGTC.

The rearrangement links TRBV7-9 to TRBJ2-2, with 7 bases that match TRBD1. Looked up from germline, CDR1 is SEHNR and CDR2 is FQNEAQ (reference sequence). J was trimmed by 5 bases and V by 4 bases; bases with no gene match: 10. CDR3 length: 16 amino acids. Here the CDR3 DNA reads TGTGCCAGCAGCTCTCTGGACAGGCCCAGGACCGGGGAGCTGTTTTTT. Translated: CASSSLDRPRTGELFF.

The chain joins TRBV14 to TRBJ2-2; 12 bases match TRBD1. Germline V gene sequence: CDR1 SGHDN, CDR2 FVKESK. V lost 5 bases, J lost 4 bases, and 14 bases stayed unmatched. The CDR3 extends over 19 amino acids. CDR3 nucleotides: TGTGCCAGCAGCAAGACCGGGACAGGGGGCGAATTCGGCACCGGGGAGCTGTTTTTT. Residues: CASSKTGTGGEFGTGELFF. Full variable domain (remainder filled in from reference TRBV14 and TRBJ2-2): EAGVTQFPSHSVIEKGQTVTLRCDPISGHDNLYWYRRVMGKEIKFLLHFVKESKQDESGMPNNRFLAERTGGTYSTLKVQPAELEDSGVYFCASSKTGTGGEFGTGELFFGEGSRLTVL.

This clonotype appeared many times. This rearrangement joins TRBV7-8 to TRBJ1-5, with 7 bases aligning to TRBD1. V lost 2 bases to trimming and J lost 0 bases; unmatched junction nucleotides: 4. The CDR3 consists of 16 residues. CDR1 and CDR2 from the germline V gene are SGHVS and FQNEAQ. CDR3 DNA sequence: TGTGCCAGCAGCTTAACCGGGACAGTTAGCAATCAGCCCCAGCATTTT. Amino acids: CASSLTGTVSNQPQHF.

Comments on this clonotype: One end of the junction does not line up with germline, which may come from a read error. The chain recombines TRBV7-7 with TRBJ2-1; 7 nucleotides agree with TRBD1. The CDR3 spans 15 residues. The germline CDR1 and CDR2 sequences are SSHAT and FNYEAQ (reference sequence). CDR3 DNA: TGTGCTAGCAGCACCGGGCAGGGGGCCTACAATGAGCAGTTCTTC. Residues: CASSTGQGAYNEQFF.